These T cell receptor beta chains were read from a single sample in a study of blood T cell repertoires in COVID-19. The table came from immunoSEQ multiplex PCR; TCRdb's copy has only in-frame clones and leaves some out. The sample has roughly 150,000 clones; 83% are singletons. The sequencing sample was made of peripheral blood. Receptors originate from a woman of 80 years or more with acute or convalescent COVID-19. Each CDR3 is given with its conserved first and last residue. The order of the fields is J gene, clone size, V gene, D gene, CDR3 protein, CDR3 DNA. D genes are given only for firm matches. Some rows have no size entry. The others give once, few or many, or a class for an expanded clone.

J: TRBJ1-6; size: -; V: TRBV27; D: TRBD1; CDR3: CASSRGTGLGAPLHF; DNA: TGTGCCAGCAGTCGCGGGACAGGTTTAGGTGCACCCCTCCACTTT
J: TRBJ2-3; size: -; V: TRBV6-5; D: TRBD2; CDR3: CASKLAGGLTDTQYF; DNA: TGTGCCAGCAAGCTAGCGGGAGGGCTCACAGATACGCAGTATTTT
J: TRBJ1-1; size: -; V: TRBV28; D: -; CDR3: CASRTQGLRGTEAFF; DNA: TGTGCCAGCAGGACTCAGGGGCTCAGGGGCACTGAAGCTTTCTTT
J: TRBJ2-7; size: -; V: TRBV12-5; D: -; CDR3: CASGFSSAYEQYF; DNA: TGTGCTAGCGGGTTTTCCTCTGCCTACGAGCAGTACTTC
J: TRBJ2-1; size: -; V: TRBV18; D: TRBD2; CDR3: CASSPQGTRSHEQFF; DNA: TGTGCCAGCTCACCACAGGGGACTAGAAGCCATGAGCAGTTCTTC
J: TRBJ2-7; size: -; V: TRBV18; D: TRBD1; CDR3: CASSPGGQELYEQYF; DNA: TGTGCCAGCTCACCAGGGGGACAGGAACTCTACGAGCAGTACTTC
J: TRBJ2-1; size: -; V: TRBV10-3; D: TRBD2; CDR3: CAISEERGLRSYNEQFF; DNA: TGTGCCATCAGTGAAGAGCGGGGGTTGAGGTCCTACAATGAGCAGTTCTTC
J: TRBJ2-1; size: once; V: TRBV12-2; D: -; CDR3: CASRDQQTNEQFF; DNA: TGTGCAAGCAGGGATCAACAGACGAATGAGCAGTTCTTC
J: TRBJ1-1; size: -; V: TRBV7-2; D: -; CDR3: CASSLAGADTEAFF; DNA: TGTGCCAGCAGCTTAGCGGGGGCAGACACTGAAGCTTTCTTT
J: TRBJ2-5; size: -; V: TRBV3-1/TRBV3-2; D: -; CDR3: CASSQDALAQETQYF; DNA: TGTGCCAGCAGCCAAGATGCGTTAGCTCAAGAGACCCAGTACTTC
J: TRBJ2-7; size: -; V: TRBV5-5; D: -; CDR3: CASSQSRGSHEQYF; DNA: TGTGCCAGCAGCCAGAGTCGTGGGAGTCACGAGCAGTACTTC
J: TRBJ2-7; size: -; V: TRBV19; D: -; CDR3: CASSIALTAGGAEQYF; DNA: TGTGCCAGTAGTATAGCCCTAACCGCGGGCGGGGCCGAGCAGTACTTC
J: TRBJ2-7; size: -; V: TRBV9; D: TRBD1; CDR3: CASSFQTGSAYEQYF; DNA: TGTGCCAGCAGCTTTCAGACAGGGTCAGCCTACGAGCAGTACTTC
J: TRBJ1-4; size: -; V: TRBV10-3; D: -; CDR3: CAISETKSTNEKLFF; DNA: TGTGCCATCAGTGAGACAAAATCAACTAATGAAAAACTGTTTTTT
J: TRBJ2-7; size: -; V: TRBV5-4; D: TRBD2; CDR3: CASSSLAGVREQYF; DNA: TGTGCCAGCAGCTCTTTAGCGGGAGTACGTGAGCAGTACTTC
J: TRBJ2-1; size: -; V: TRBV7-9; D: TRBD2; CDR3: CASSLESGLAALGEQFF; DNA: TGTGCCAGCAGCTTAGAGTCGGGACTAGCTGCCCTCGGGGAGCAGTTCTTC
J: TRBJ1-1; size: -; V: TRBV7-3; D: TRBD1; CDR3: CASSASPDRGKAFF; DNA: TGTGCCAGCAGCGCTTCCCCCGACAGGGGTAAAGCTTTCTTT
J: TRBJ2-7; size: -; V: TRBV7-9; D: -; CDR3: CASSLARTVNEQYF; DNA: TGTGCCAGCAGCTTAGCCCGGACAGTAAACGAGCAGTACTTC
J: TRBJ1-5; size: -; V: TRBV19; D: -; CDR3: CASSMLQGSQPQHF; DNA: TGTGCCAGTAGTATGCTACAGGGAAGTCAGCCCCAGCATTTT
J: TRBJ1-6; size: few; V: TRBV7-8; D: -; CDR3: CASSPGALDSPLHF; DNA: TGTGCCAGCAGCCCTGGGGCGCTTGATTCACCCCTCCACTTT
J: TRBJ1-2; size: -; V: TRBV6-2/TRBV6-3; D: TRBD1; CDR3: CASSYVSGRGDTSYGYTF; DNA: TGTGCCAGCAGTTACGTTTCAGGCAGGGGGGATACATCCTATGGCTACACCTTC
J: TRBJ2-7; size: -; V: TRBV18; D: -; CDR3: CASSQVGLNAHEQYF; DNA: TGTGCCAGCTCACAGGTCGGACTGAACGCCCACGAGCAGTACTTC
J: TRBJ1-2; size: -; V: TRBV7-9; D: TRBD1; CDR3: CASSSDSSGGAYGYTF; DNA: TGTGCCAGCAGCTCAGATTCGTCAGGGGGCGCATATGGCTACACCTTC
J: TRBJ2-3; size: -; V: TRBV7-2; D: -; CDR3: CASSWDGTLLFAGTQYF; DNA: TGTGCCAGCAGCTGGGACGGGACATTGCTGTTCGCTGGTACGCAGTATTTT
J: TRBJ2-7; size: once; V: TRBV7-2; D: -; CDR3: CASNQPPHLDSFYEQYF; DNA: TGTGCCAGCAACCAGCCCCCTCACCTCGACAGCTTCTACGAGCAGTACTTC
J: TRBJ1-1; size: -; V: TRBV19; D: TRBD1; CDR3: CASSPPGGNTEAFF; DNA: TGTGCCAGTAGCCCTCCAGGGGGCAACACTGAAGCTTTCTTT
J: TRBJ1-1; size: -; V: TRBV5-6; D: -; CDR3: CASSQIGGTEAFF; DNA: TGTGCCAGCAGCCAAATAGGGGGCACTGAAGCTTTCTTT
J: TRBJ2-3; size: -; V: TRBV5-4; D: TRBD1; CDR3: CASSFWTGPAGDTQYF; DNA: TGTGCCAGCAGCTTTTGGACAGGGCCAGCGGGAGATACGCAGTATTTT
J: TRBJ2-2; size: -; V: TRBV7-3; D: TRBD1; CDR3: CASSLNGQGAVITGELFF; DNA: TGTGCCAGCAGCTTAAACGGACAGGGGGCAGTTATTACCGGGGAGCTGTTTTTT
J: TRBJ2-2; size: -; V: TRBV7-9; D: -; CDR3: CASSLARGTGELFF; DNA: TGTGCCAGCAGCTTAGCCAGAGGGACCGGGGAGCTGTTTTTT
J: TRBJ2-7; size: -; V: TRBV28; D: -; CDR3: CASSSDSYEQYF; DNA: TGTGCCAGCAGTTCCGACAGTTACGAGCAGTACTTC